One sample yielded the 3 T cell receptor beta chains listed below, sequenced in a study of blood T cells in healthy people across ages. Alongside a J-beta primer mix, a sample-barcoded 5' primer served in a second PCR lasting about 7 to 11 cycles. MiXCR, run by TCRdb on the 5' RACE reads, gives a single entry per CDR3 protein. The table includes roughly 800,000 distinct CDR3 sequences, just under 25% detected once. This same sample was also taken into another study, of T cells of mothers and their children.

The sample comprised blood. The receptors shown here come from a boy between 10 and 17 years old in good health.

Concerning this clonotype itself: A junction end diverges from the germline sequence, so it may reflect a read error. This sequence joins TRBV7-7 and TRBJ2-5, with TRBD2 matching 9 bases. The J call is doubtful: the DNA matches TRBJ2-1 better. The CDR3 sequence is 19 residues long. Germline V CDR1 and CDR2: SSHAT, FNYEAQ (reference sequence). CDR3 loop: CASSSPHTGLAGDYNEQFF. The CDR3 DNA sequence: TGTGCTAGCAGCTCCCCACACACCGGGTTAGCGGGAGACTACAATGAGCAGTTCTTC.

This clonotype was seen more than once but under ten times. The genes are TRBV20-1 and TRBJ2-5; TRBD1 matches 9 bases. V was clipped by 5 bases and J by 5 bases; unmatched bases: 9. This CDR3 region has 14 residues. In germline, CDR1 is DFQATT, CDR2 SNEGSKA (reference sequence). The CDR3 sequence: CSAVRDRVMETQYF. The CDR3 nucleotides read TGCAGTGCTGTCCGGGACAGGGTGATGGAGACCCAGTACTTC.

The chain joins TRBV7-8 to TRBJ1-2; D is possibly TRBD1 (5 bases). The CDR3 totals 12 residues. V lost 5 bases to trimming and J lost 7 bases, with 11 bases between them. Per the germline V gene, CDR1 is SGHVS and CDR2 is FQNEAQ. The chain's CDR3 is CASSEYQGGYTF. The CDR3, as DNA: TGTGCCAGCAGCGAATATCAGGGTGGCTACACCTTC.